This T cell receptor beta chain was captured by sequencing in a study of blood T cell repertoires in COVID-19. Study context: T cells, B-cell-depleted T cells, or PBMCs provided the cDNA or gDNA that served as material.

The data were produced by immunoSEQ multiplex PCR, yet TCRdb's version contains in-frame clones alone and is incomplete. The table shows tens of thousands of clones, with around four fifths occurring only once. CDR3 length: 12 amino acids. Trimming removed 5 bases from V and 8 bases from J, with 11 bases in between. Germline loops: CDR1 LGHDT, CDR2 YNNKEL (reference sequence). The TCR originated in a human donor in a cohort sampled during active COVID-19. This chain joins TRBV3-1 (or the pseudogene TRBV3-2) and TRBJ2-3; perhaps TRBD2 as D (5 bases). Sequencing was done on a sample of peripheral blood. CDR3 DNA: TGTGCCAGCAGCGGTGGAGGCGGTACGCAGTATTTT. This sequence encodes CASSGGGGTQYF.